Listed here are 17 T cell receptor beta chains from one sample, sequenced in a study of response to subunit inactivated influenza vaccine. TCRdb independently ran MiXCR on the RT-PCR reads; one entry per CDR3 protein. The table records about 540,000 distinct CDR3 sequences, under 30% of them present only once. The sample was also linked to a second study, of T cells expressing NK-cell markers. That paper adds: UMIs were included in TCR beta cDNA generated by 5'RACE template switching.

The sample consisted of CD4+ T cells sorted from PBMCs, taken 11 to 12 days after vaccination. The receptors shown here come from a man between 50 and 59 years old who received an inactivated influenza vaccine.

The chain joins TRBV11-2 to TRBJ1-4; no reliable D call. V lost 2 bases, J lost 0 bases, and 7 bases lay in between. Germline CDR1 is SGHAT and CDR2 is FQNNGV. The CDR3 has 15 residues. The CDR3 DNA sequence: TGTGCCAGCAGCTTACGGTGGGCAACTAATGAAAAACTGTTTTTT. This encodes CASSLRWATNEKLFF.

This clonotype turned up a few times. The rearrangement links TRBV28 to TRBJ2-3; TRBD2 might be the D (5 bases). V lost 5 bases, J lost 6 bases, and 15 bases lay in between. Germline assignment: CDR1 MDHEN and CDR2 SYDVKM. This CDR3 is built from 14 residues. The DNA of the CDR3 is TGTGCCAGCAGTCCTACTACGGCGGGCGATACGCAGTATTTT. Translating gives CASSPTTAGDTQYF. Supplemented by reference TRBV28 and TRBJ2-3, the full variable domain reads DVKVTQSSRYLVKRTGEKVFLECVQDMDHENMFWYRQDPGLGLRLIYFSYDVKMKEKGDIPEGYSVSREKKERFSLILESASTNQTSMYLCASSPTTAGDTQYFGPGTRLTVL.

This clonotype was counted at least ten times. V and J are TRBV4-3 and TRBJ2-7; D call uncertain. Germline V gene sequence: CDR1 LGHNA, CDR2 YSLEER. Trimming stripped 1 base from V and 0 bases from J, with 4 bases between. The CDR3 covers 13 residues. The CDR3 is CASSQGSSYEQYF. For the CDR3, the DNA is TGCGCCAGCAGCCAAGGATCCTCCTACGAGCAGTACTTC.

This clonotype showed up just once. CDR3 in DNA: TGTGCCAGTACCCCCCGCTATGGCTACACCTTC. Its translation is CASTPRYGYTF. V is TRBV19 and J is TRBJ1-2; D uncertain. CDR3 length: 11 amino acids. Trimming left V 7 bases short and J 4 bases short, with 7 bases between. Germline CDR1 reads LNHDA; CDR2 reads SQIVND (reference sequence).

This clonotype was detected a few times. The chain couples TRBV10-3 to TRBJ2-7, with 12 bases that match TRBD2. The CDR3 length is 13 residues. Germline V CDR1 and CDR2: ENHRY, SYGVKD. V was clipped by 8 bases and J by 5 bases; unmatched bases: 4. The CDR3 loop reads CAIGLAGLDEQYF. The CDR3 DNA sequence: TGTGCCATCGGACTAGCGGGGTTAGACGAGCAGTACTTC.

This clonotype appeared many times. The chain is built from TRBV12-3 or TRBV12-4 and TRBJ1-2, with 10 bases that match TRBD1. The CDR3 runs to 16 residues. J was trimmed by 7 bases and V by 5 bases; bases with no gene match: 13. Here the CDR3 DNA reads TGTGCCAGCAGTGCCGGGACAGGGGATATTTTAGTTGGCTACACCTTC. It yields the protein CASSAGTGDILVGYTF.

This clonotype was counted many times. V is TRBV3-1 and J is TRBJ2-2; no clear D. There are 14 residues in the CDR3. Trimming took off 0 bases at V and 8 bases at J, with 10 bases between the two ends. Germline loops: CDR1 LGHDT, CDR2 YNNKEL (reference sequence). Here the CDR3 DNA reads TGTGCCAGCAGCCAAGATACTACACCGGGGGAGCTGTTTTTT. Translated, it gives CASSQDTTPGELFF.

There are many counts of this clonotype. This chain connects TRBV12-3 or TRBV12-4 to TRBJ2-7; either TRBD1 or TRBD2 may supply D (5 bases each). Deletions cut 2 bases from V and 3 bases from J, with 8 bases between. CDR3 length equals 13 residues. DNA of the CDR3: TGTGCCAGCAGTTTACAGGGACGCTACGAGCAGTACTTC. Protein product: CASSLQGRYEQYF.

The chain is built from TRBV15 and TRBJ2-4; 10 bases are a match to TRBD2. From germline, CDR1 is LNHNV and CDR2 YYDKDF (reference sequence). Trimming removed 5 bases from V and 8 bases from J; junction bases left unmatched: 9. The CDR3 totals 15 residues. CDR3 DNA: TGTGCCACCAGCCCTGCTAGCGGGGGTCCATACATTCAGTACTTC. Translating gives CATSPASGGPYIQYF. Full variable domain (outside the CDR3, taken from reference TRBV15 and TRBJ2-4): DAMVIQNPRYQVTQFGKPVTLSCSQTLNHNVMYWYQQKSSQAPKLLFHYYDKDFNNEADTPDNFQSRRPNTSFCFLDIRSPGLGDTAMYLCATSPASGGPYIQYFGAGTRLSVL.

The V and J genes are TRBV2 and TRBJ1-2; 8 bases are shared with TRBD1. V shed 2 bases, J shed 1 base, and the junction held 3 bases outside the gene matches. The CDR3 is made up of 15 amino acids. In germline, CDR1 is SNHLY, CDR2 FYNNEI. The CDR3 nucleotides are TGTGCCAGCAGTGAACGGGACAGGAGTAACTATGGCTACACCTTC. This gives the protein CASSERDRSNYGYTF.

V gene TRBV7-8 combines with J gene TRBJ2-1; the D gene is possibly TRBD2 (6 bases). Germline lookup yields CDR1 SGHVS and CDR2 FQNEAQ. The CDR3 consists of 11 residues. Between the trimmed V and J ends, which lost 5 bases and 10 bases, there was a span of 9 bases. Here the CDR3 reads CASSIGGEQFF. Here the CDR3 DNA reads TGTGCCAGCAGCATCGGAGGGGAGCAGTTCTTC. Complete variable domain (other parts from reference TRBV7-8 and TRBJ2-1): GAGVSQSPRYKVAKRGQDVALRCDPISGHVSLFWYQQALGQGPEFLTYFQNEAQLDKSGLPSDRFFAERPEGSVSTLKIQRTQQEDSAVYLCASSIGGEQFFGPGTRLTVL.

The chain carries TRBV7-9 and TRBJ2-2, with D maybe TRBD2 (6 bases). CDR1 and CDR2 (germline): SEHNR, FQNEAQ (reference sequence). CDR3 length equals 16 residues. Trimming cost V 3 bases and J 0 bases, with 11 bases left between them. This chain's CDR3 is CASSFVPGANTGELFF. CDR3 nucleotides: TGTGCCAGCAGCTTCGTACCGGGGGCGAACACCGGGGAGCTGTTTTTT.

This clonotype showed up just a few times. The chain employs TRBV7-8 and TRBJ2-7, with TRBD1 matching 7 bases. Germline V lookup: CDR1 SGHVS, CDR2 FQNEAQ. The V and J ends lost 1 base and 3 bases, in that order; junction bases with no gene match: 18. The CDR3 has 19 residues. CDR3 sequence reads: CASSLGSLTGRRQYYEQYF. CDR3 nucleotides: TGTGCCAGCAGCTTAGGCTCGTTGACAGGGAGACGGCAATACTACGAGCAGTACTTC. Variable domain in full (rest from reference TRBV7-8 and TRBJ2-7): GAGVSQSPRYKVAKRGQDVALRCDPISGHVSLFWYQQALGQGPEFLTYFQNEAQLDKSGLPSDRFFAERPEGSVSTLKIQRTQQEDSAVYLCASSLGSLTGRRQYYEQYFGPGTRLTVT.

The chain is built from TRBV28 and TRBJ1-6; a weak D match, TRBD1 (5 bases). Trimming cost V 7 bases and J 5 bases, with 15 bases left between them. Germline CDR1 and CDR2: MDHEN and SYDVKM. This CDR3 comprises 15 residues. The CDR3 sequence is CASNSGDRDNSPLHF. The CDR3 DNA follows: TGTGCCAGCAACAGTGGCGACAGAGATAATTCACCCCTCCACTTT. The full variable domain, in which reference TRBV28 and TRBJ1-6 provide the parts outside the CDR3, is DVKVTQSSRYLVKRTGEKVFLECVQDMDHENMFWYRQDPGLGLRLIYFSYDVKMKEKGDIPEGYSVSREKKERFSLILESASTNQTSMYLCASNSGDRDNSPLHFGNGTRLTVT.

This clonotype was seen ten or more times. V is TRBV29-1 and J is TRBJ2-3; D is unclear. Germline lookup yields CDR1 SQVTM and CDR2 ANQGSEA. This CDR3 contains 12 residues. The germline V and J ends were trimmed by 6 bases and 1 base, with 8 bases remaining between them. The CDR3 nucleotides read TGCAGCGTGTTGGACGGCACAGATACGCAGTATTTT. Translated: CSVLDGTDTQYF.

CDR3 DNA: TGCGCCAGCAGCTTGGGGGGACAGAAACGATCCTACGAGCAGTACTTC. Protein sequence: CASSLGGQKRSYEQYF. The chain carries TRBV5-1 and TRBJ2-7; 7 nucleotides agree with TRBD1. Germline V gene data show CDR1 as SGHRS and CDR2 as YFSETQ. V trimming: 0 bases; J trimming: 1 base; junction bases outside the gene matches: 7. CDR3 length: 16 amino acids.

The rearrangement uses TRBV6-2 or TRBV6-3 and TRBJ2-7; 11 nucleotides agree with TRBD1. The CDR3 has 15 residues. CDR1 and CDR2 from the germline V gene are MNHEY and SVGEGT. The V segment lost 6 bases and the J segment 2 bases; nucleotides outside the gene matches: 6. CDR3 coding DNA: TGTGCCAGCAGATCGGACAGGGGGCTTACCTACGAGCAGTACTTC. It translates to CASRSDRGLTYEQYF.